The sequence of this TCR beta chain was determined in a study of T cells expressing NK-cell markers (dated by TCRdb to about 2020). Describing the broader study: Eight or nine donors provided sorted CD3+CD56+NKG2C+, CD3+CD56+NKG2C- and CD3+CD56-NKG2C+ T-cell subsets, whose TCR beta-chain repertoires were profiled. Among the eight sequenced donors, only one was HCMV-seronegative, while the other seven were HCMV-seropositive. All eight donors whose samples were sequenced were randomly selected healthy volunteers, three of them men and five women. The libraries were sequenced on Illumina HiSeq 2000/2500, MiSeq or NextSeq, producing 2 x 150 bp reads.

HCMV-specific IgG was detected in serum with a commercial ELISA kit to determine HCMV serostatus. Ficoll density gradient centrifugation was used to isolate peripheral blood mononuclear cells from blood. What the work shows at the level of the full study, not this receptor alone: Whether the expanded NKG2C-expressing T cell clones were specific for HCMV antigens remained unclear. Those dominant clonotypes were again the most abundant among CD3+CD56-NKG2C+ cells in four donors, at roughly 25-60.1%. For roughly six donors, the dominant CD3+CD56+NKG2C+ clonotypes were among the top 10 CD8+ clonotypes and accounted for roughly 1.0-8% of CD8+ T cells.

Of note for this clonotype: Its antigen has not been determined.

Reads for this sample came from an Illumina HiSeq 2000. TCR beta cDNA libraries were made by 5'RACE template switching that added a universal primer site and unique molecular identifiers. Synthesis of cDNA was primed from the TCR beta constant segment and was followed by two consecutive PCR amplification steps. The study's own analysis went as follows. MIGEC was used to demultiplex reads and group reads by UMI, and MiTCR was used to assemble and quantify clonotypes. To exclude erroneous sequences, any TCR cDNA sequence not supported by at least two reads was discarded. The tcR package was used for downstream repertoire analysis, and clonotypes were matched across fractions by CDR3 nucleotide sequence plus V segment. VDJmatch was used to annotate antigen specificity against VDJdb, with one amino acid substitution in CDR3 permitted. One entry per CDR3 protein sequence results from the TCRdb reprocessing of the reads, with DNA left out. These V and J calls rely on TCRdb rather than the paper's analysis. For this sample, the table gives 500,000 or so distinct CDR3 sequences. The ten largest clonotypes hold around 4% of the sample.

Including the terminal cysteine and phenylalanine, the CDR3 comprises 15 residues. A DNA sequence was not provided. Looking up the germline V gene (reference sequence) yields CDR1 SEHNR and CDR2 FQNEAQ. Sample: blood T cells: a sorted CD56 or NKG2C T cell subset, CD4+ or CD8+ T cells, or bulk PBMC T cells (not recorded which). The chain was built from TRBV7-9 and TRBJ1-4; TCRdb selects TRBD1, and the lack of DNA leaves this call unchecked. This receptor was identified in a man between 18 and 29 years old in good health. Donor details come from another sample of the same person, matched by shared clones. The CDR3 is CASSARTGGGEKLFF.